A selection of T cell receptor beta chains follows, all from one sample in a study of T cells in Graves' hyperthyroidism and ophthalmopathy. MiXCR, run by TCRdb on the multiplex PCR reads, gives a single entry per CDR3 protein. The sample has approximately 560,000 distinct CDR3 sequences, around a sixth seen once. The material sequenced was blood. Receptors were obtained from a woman aged 25 to 39 with Graves' hyperthyroidism. The CDR3 runs from the conserved cysteine through the conserved F or W.

v_call	cdr3_aa
TRBV18	CASSPPWGSGEITDTQYF
TRBV7-3	CASSPNLRGILHRGGPYEQYF
TRBV29-1	CNVEGGHPYEQYF
TRBV11-3	CASSPHGISTDTQYF
TRBV28	CASSPDSRTDTQYF
TRBV10-3	CAISVDPGETQYF
TRBV30	CAWSLSETQYF
TRBV6-1	CASRSGTDSNQPQHF
TRBV28	CASSDTSGRADTQYF
TRBV11-3	CASSRASGELFF
TRBV20-1	CSALLTSGSYEQYF
TRBV6-1	CASTNGGQPQHF
TRBV20-1	CSARDPARGYEQYF
TRBV7-3	CASSLGAGSSYNEQFF
TRBV7-2	CASSLVPGASDTQYF
TRBV9	CASSPTGEDYEQYF
TRBV19	CASSAWGGIYNEQFF
TRBV7-6	CASSWGQADTGELFF
TRBV29-1	CSALDRVSYEQYF
TRBV10-3	CAISGTSNTTGELFF
TRBV6-4	CASSEGTGTGANVLTF
TRBV10-3	CATGTSGRGQYF
TRBV5-5	CASSFTGAGTEAFF
TRBV19	CASFQGGEGNQPQHF
TRBV12-3/TRBV12-4	CASTSSGSDVGFF
TRBV20-1	CSARLAGNGAGQFF
TRBV5-6	CASTLGQGTEAFF
TRBV20-1	CSTRTVYEQYF
TRBV3-1	CASSQDSGTDSYNEQFF
TRBV29-1	CSVLTGGNQPQHF
TRBV5-1	CASSLAVQAVNYGYTF
TRBV27	CASSFGSGRSNEQFF
TRBV2	CASSELQTDTQYF
TRBV5-1	CASSLGSTGTQYF
TRBV7-2	CASSPPGPYNEQFF
TRBV10-3	CAIRQGEYNEQFF
TRBV5-5	CASISTGAGELFF
TRBV20-1	CSAPRSGGEQFF
TRBV28	CASSRGQGVTDTQYF
TRBV28	CASSSASTDTQYF
TRBV28	CASSGSLTESSYEQYF
TRBV18	CASSPRAGVGRSYNEQFF
TRBV29-1	CSVAGTGTEKLFF
TRBV20-1	CSARDNRGGSYEQYF
TRBV10-1	CASSDSPNSNQPQHF
TRBV29-1	CSVRFFGHSKQPQHF
TRBV15	CATSRDGEAEMKKLFF
TRBV27	CASSLRYTGELFF
TRBV9	CASSPQGGGNQPQHF
TRBV20-1	CSAPLFNEQFF
TRBV27	CASSLGVGTDTQYF
TRBV2	CASSADSVTGRGETQYF
TRBV7-3	CASSQSGLAGDYNEQFF
TRBV12-3/TRBV12-4	CASTPRGRRRTNTEAFF
TRBV12-3/TRBV12-4	CASSTWARDEQYF
TRBV5-1	CASSLATGVITGELFF
TRBV12-5	CASGLVGETQYF
TRBV20-1	CSADTRDASPGDTQYF